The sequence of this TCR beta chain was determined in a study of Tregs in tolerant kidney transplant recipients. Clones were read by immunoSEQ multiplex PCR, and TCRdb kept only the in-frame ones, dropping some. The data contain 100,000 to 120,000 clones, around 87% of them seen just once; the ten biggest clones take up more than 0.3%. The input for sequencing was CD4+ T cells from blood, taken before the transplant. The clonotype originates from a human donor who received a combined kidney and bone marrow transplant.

The CDR3 DNA is TGTGCCAGCAGCTTGCGCGACAGGGCCTCCTACAATGAGCAGTTCTTC. It is translated as CASSLRDRASYNEQFF. The rearrangement uses TRBV5-6 and TRBJ2-1; 7 nucleotides agree with TRBD1. Per germline, CDR1 SGHDT and CDR2 YYEEEE. J lost 0 bases, V lost 1 base, and 4 bases had no gene match. CDR3 length equals 16 residues. The entire variable domain, with the rest obtained from reference TRBV5-6 and TRBJ2-1, is as follows: DAGVTQSPTHLIKTRGQQVTLRCSPKSGHDTVSWYQQALGQGPQFIFQYYEEEERQRGNFPDRFSGHQFPNYSSELNVNALLLGDSALYLCASSLRDRASYNEQFFGPGTRLTVL.